This T cell receptor (beta chain) derives from a study of blood T cell repertoires in COVID-19. From germline, CDR1 is SGDLS and CDR2 YYNGEE. The CDR3 has 16 amino acids. V gave up 0 bases and J gave up 2 bases; unmatched junction bases: 8. The protocol was immunoSEQ multiplex PCR, while the TCRdb copy is restricted to in-frame clones and leaves out a portion. The sample lists some 150,000 clones, about 86% occurring once. Sequencing was carried out using peripheral blood. This sequence was found in an older woman with COVID-19, enrolled during active disease. J is TRBJ2-7 and V is TRBV9; 7 positions agree with TRBD1. CDR3: CASSVAWDSLTYEQYF. In DNA form, the CDR3 reads TGTGCCAGCAGCGTAGCTTGGGACAGCCTTACCTACGAGCAGTACTTC. Full variable domain (missing parts from reference TRBV9 and TRBJ2-7): DSGVTQTPKHLITATGQRVTLRCSPRSGDLSVYWYQQSLDQGLQFLIQYYNGEERAKGNILERFSAQQFPDLHSELNLSSLELGDSALYFCASSVAWDSLTYEQYFGPGTRLTVT.